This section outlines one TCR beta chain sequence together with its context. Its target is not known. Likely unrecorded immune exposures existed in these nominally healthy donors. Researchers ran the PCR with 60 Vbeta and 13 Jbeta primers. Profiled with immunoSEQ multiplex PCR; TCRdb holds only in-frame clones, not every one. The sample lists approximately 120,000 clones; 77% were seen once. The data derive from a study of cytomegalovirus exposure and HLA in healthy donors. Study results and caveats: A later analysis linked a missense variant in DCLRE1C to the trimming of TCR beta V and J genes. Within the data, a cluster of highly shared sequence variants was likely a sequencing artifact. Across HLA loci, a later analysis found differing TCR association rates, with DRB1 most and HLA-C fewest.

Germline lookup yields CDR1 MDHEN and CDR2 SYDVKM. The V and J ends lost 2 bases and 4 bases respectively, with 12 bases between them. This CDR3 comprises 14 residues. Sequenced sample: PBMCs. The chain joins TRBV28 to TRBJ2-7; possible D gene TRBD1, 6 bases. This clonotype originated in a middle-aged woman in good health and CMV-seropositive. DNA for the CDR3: TGTGCCAGCAGTTTACAGGTTAGGGGGTACGAGCAGTACTTC. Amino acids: CASSLQVRGYEQYF.